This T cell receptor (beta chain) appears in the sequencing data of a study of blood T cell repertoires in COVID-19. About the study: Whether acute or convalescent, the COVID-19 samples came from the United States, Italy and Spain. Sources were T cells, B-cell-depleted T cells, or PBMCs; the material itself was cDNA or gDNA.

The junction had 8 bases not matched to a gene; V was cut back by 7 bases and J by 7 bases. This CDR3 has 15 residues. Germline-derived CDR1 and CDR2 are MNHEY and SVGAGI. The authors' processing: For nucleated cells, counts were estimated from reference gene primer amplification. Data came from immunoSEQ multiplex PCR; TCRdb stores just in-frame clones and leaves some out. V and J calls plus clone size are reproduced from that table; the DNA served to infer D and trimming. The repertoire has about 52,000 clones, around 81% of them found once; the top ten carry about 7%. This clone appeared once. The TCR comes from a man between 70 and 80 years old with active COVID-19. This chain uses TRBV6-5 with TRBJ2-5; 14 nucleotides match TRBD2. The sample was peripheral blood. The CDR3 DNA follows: TGTGCCAGCACCAAGACTAGCGGGGGGGCCGGGACCCAGTACTTC. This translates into CASTKTSGGAGTQYF.